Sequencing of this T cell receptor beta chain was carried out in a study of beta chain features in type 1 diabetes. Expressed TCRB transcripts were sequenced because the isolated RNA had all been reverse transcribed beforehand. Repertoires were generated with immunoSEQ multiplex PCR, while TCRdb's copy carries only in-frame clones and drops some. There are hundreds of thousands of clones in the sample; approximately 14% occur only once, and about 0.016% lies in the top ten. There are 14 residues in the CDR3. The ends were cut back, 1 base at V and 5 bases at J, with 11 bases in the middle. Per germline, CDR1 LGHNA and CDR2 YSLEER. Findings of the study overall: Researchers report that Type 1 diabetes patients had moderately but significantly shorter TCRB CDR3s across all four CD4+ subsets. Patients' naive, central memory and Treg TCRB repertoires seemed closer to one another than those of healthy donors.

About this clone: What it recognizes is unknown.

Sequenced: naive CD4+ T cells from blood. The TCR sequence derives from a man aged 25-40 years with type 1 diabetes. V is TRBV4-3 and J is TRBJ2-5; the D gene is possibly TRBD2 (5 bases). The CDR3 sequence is CASSQVSRGETQYF. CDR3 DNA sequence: TGCGCCAGCAGCCAAGTTTCGCGCGGGGAGACCCAGTACTTC.